These 11 T cell receptor beta chains were all obtained from the same sample, sequenced in a study of blood T cell repertoires in COVID-19. TCRdb keeps only in-frame clones here, not all; method: immunoSEQ multiplex PCR. The sample contains more than 90,000 clones, about 83% of which appear only once. The specimen sequenced was peripheral blood. The receptors come from a man between 65 and 85 years old with acute or convalescent COVID-19.

J is TRBJ2-7 and V is TRBV19, with 7 bases that match TRBD2. The trim removed 1 base at V and 5 bases at J, leaving 5 bases unmatched. The CDR3 is made up of 14 amino acids. The germline CDR1 and CDR2 sequences are LNHDA and SQIVND (reference sequence). DNA of the CDR3: TGTGCCAGTAGTATAGGGATGAGCGGGAACGAGCAGTACTTC. Translated, it gives CASSIGMSGNEQYF.

The V call is TRBV11-3, the J call TRBJ2-5, with a possible D match to TRBD1 (5 bases). This CDR3 comprises 13 residues. The germline gives CDR1 SGHNT, CDR2 YENEEA. V shed 3 bases and J shed 7 bases, with 12 bases lying between them. CDR3 residues: CASSFQGSGTQYF. CDR3 sequence (DNA): TGTGCCAGCAGCTTCCAGGGTTCGGGGACCCAGTACTTC.

This clone was seen a single time. The CDR3 sequence is CASSLAGGAKTEAFF. For the CDR3, the DNA is TGCGCCAGCAGCTTGGCCGGAGGGGCAAAGACTGAAGCTTTCTTT. The chain is built from TRBV5-1 and TRBJ1-1; D may be TRBD1 (5 bases). Trimming stripped 0 bases from V and 5 bases from J, with 14 bases between. The CDR3 totals 15 residues. The germline gives CDR1 SGHRS, CDR2 YFSETQ.

This chain joins TRBV29-1 and TRBJ1-2, with 11 bases fitting TRBD1. Germline loops: CDR1 SQVTM, CDR2 ANQGSEA. Trimming at V came to 0 bases and at J to 1 base, leaving 4 bases not matched to a gene. The CDR3 consists of 16 residues. CDR3 region: CSVEEGQGAFNYGYTF. Written as DNA, the CDR3 is TGCAGCGTTGAAGAAGGACAGGGGGCGTTTAACTATGGCTACACCTTC. Full variable domain (outside the CDR3, taken from reference TRBV29-1 and TRBJ1-2): SAVISQKPSRDICQRGTSLTIQCQVDSQVTMMFWYRQQPGQSLTLIATANQGSEATYESGFVIDKFPISRPNLTFSTLTVSNMSPEDSSIYLCSVEEGQGAFNYGYTFGSGTRLTVV.

The chain joins TRBV11-3 to TRBJ1-4; D gene uncertain. The CDR3 extends over 16 amino acids. V gave up 5 bases and J gave up 1 base, with 14 bases separating them. CDR1 SGHNT and CDR2 YENEEA come from the germline V gene. The CDR3 DNA follows: TGTGCCAGCAGCCCCGAGGTGGGTGGAACTAATGAAAAACTGTTTTTT. This codes for CASSPEVGGTNEKLFF.

This rearrangement joins TRBV18 to TRBJ2-2; D perhaps matches TRBD2 (6 bases). The ends were cut back, 3 bases at V and 3 bases at J, with 8 bases in the middle. The CDR3 length is 14 residues. Per the germline V gene, CDR1 is KGHSH and CDR2 is LQKENI. This chain's CDR3 is CASSPRGDTGELFF. The CDR3 DNA is TGTGCCAGCTCACCGCGGGGAGACACCGGGGAGCTGTTTTTT.

This clone has a handful of counts. The V gene is TRBV7-2, the J gene TRBJ1-2; 9 nucleotides match TRBD1. The V gene's germline CDR1 is SGHTA and CDR2 FQGNSA. CDR3 length: 14 residues. V was clipped by 7 bases and J by 6 bases; unmatched bases: 9. The CDR3 loop is CASNLDRGSDGYTF. The CDR3 DNA reads as TGTGCCAGCAACCTAGACAGGGGGTCGGATGGCTACACCTTC.

The V gene is TRBV27, the J gene TRBJ1-2; 9 bases map to TRBD1. The CDR3 runs to 14 residues. Trimming took 6 bases from V and 7 from J; bases not matched to a gene: 9. In germline, CDR1 is MNHEY, CDR2 SMNVEV (reference sequence). The CDR3 DNA follows: TGTGCCAGCAGGTTACAGGGGGCTGACGGTGGCTACACCTTC. It is translated as CASRLQGADGGYTF.

The sample holds one count of this clone. This sequence joins TRBV7-3 and TRBJ2-7, with D unresolved. CDR3 length equals 8 residues. CDR1 and CDR2 from the germline V gene are SGHTA and FQGTGA. Trimming pared 7 bases from V and 10 bases from J, leaving 5 bases between. The CDR3 protein is CASILQYF. The DNA of the CDR3 is TGTGCCAGCATCCTCCAGTACTTC.

The chain couples TRBV11-2 to TRBJ1-3, with D maybe TRBD1 (5 bases). Germline V lookup: CDR1 SGHAT, CDR2 FQNNGV. The CDR3 spans 15 residues. V lost 3 bases to trimming and J lost 2 bases, with 11 bases between them. The CDR3 loop is CASSFTTAAGNTIYF. Here the CDR3 DNA reads TGTGCCAGCAGCTTTACGACAGCCGCTGGAAACACCATATATTTT.

The gene calls are TRBV5-1 and TRBJ2-1, with 7 bases lining up with TRBD2. The CDR3 sequence is 16 residues long. Germline V gives CDR1 SGHRS, CDR2 YFSETQ. The V gene end was trimmed by 1 base and the J gene end by 7 bases; junction bases not matched to a gene: 11. CDR3 residues: CASSLTLADAGNEQFF. DNA of the CDR3: TGCGCCAGCAGCTTGACCCTAGCGGATGCCGGGAATGAGCAGTTCTTC.